Listed below are T cell receptor beta chains from one sample, sequenced in a study of T cell responses to AZD1222 COVID-19 vaccine. Here immunoSEQ multiplex PCR was the method, and the copy in TCRdb shows in-frame clones only, minus some. The sample has around 99,000 clones, over 80% seen once. Sequencing was performed on peripheral blood, taken 28 days after the second AZD1222 dose. These receptor sequences come from an adult who received the AZD1222 COVID-19 vaccine. The CDR3 runs from the conserved cysteine through the conserved F or W. Each record gives: D gene, clone size, V gene, J gene, CDR3 protein, CDR3 DNA. A D gene is named only where the DNA matches it firmly. Some rows mark clone size as missing; the rest say once, few, many or name a class of expanded clone.

.	few	TRBV6-2/TRBV6-3	TRBJ1-2	CASSLTENYGYTF	TGTGCCAGCAGTTTGACGGAGAACTATGGCTACACCTTC
TRBD1	.	TRBV30	TRBJ2-4	CAWDTGTANIQYF	TGTGCCTGGGATACCGGGACAGCAAACATTCAGTACTTC
.	.	TRBV6-5	TRBJ1-6	CASRGNSPLHF	TGTGCCAGCCGGGGAAATTCACCCCTCCACTTT
.	.	TRBV28	TRBJ2-6	CASSLEVSGANVLTF	TGTGCCAGCAGTTTAGAGGTCTCTGGGGCCAACGTCCTGACTTTC
TRBD2	.	TRBV4-3	TRBJ2-5	CASSQGTSGRAGETQYF	TGCGCCAGCAGCCAAGGGACTAGCGGGAGGGCCGGGGAGACCCAGTACTTC
.	.	TRBV5-6	TRBJ1-2	CASSYGQMKFYGYTF	TGTGCCAGCAGCTATGGACAGATGAAATTCTATGGCTACACCTTC
TRBD1	once	TRBV5-4	TRBJ2-7	CASSSDRDYEQYF	TGTGCCAGCAGCTCGGACAGGGACTACGAGCAGTACTTC
.	.	TRBV5-5	TRBJ1-1	CASSLVGQILMNTEAFF	TGTGCCAGCAGCTTGGTCGGACAGATCTTGATGAACACTGAAGCTTTCTTT
TRBD2	.	TRBV5-1	TRBJ2-5	CASSLKALAGVQETQYF	TGCGCCAGCAGCTTGAAGGCTCTAGCGGGTGTCCAAGAGACCCAGTACTTC
TRBD2	.	TRBV30	TRBJ2-2	CAHPGLAGGYTGELFF	TGTGCGCACCCGGGACTAGCGGGAGGGTACACCGGGGAGCTGTTTTTT
.	.	TRBV6-1	TRBJ1-6	CASRLTEYSPLHF	TGTGCCAGCAGATTGACAGAGTATTCACCCCTCCACTTT
TRBD1	.	TRBV10-2	TRBJ1-5	CASRSQGKDQPQHF	TGCGCCAGCCGCTCACAGGGGAAGGATCAGCCCCAGCATTTT
.	.	TRBV30	TRBJ2-1	CAWSGLLGQFF	TGTGCCTGGAGTGGTCTCCTAGGGCAGTTCTTC
.	.	TRBV7-8	TRBJ1-2	CASSLAALGVHYGYTF	TGTGCCAGCAGCTTAGCCGCCTTAGGGGTCCACTATGGCTACACCTTC
.	.	TRBV5-1	TRBJ1-5	CASSLGGGDQPQHF	TGCGCCAGCAGCTTGGGAGGGGGTGATCAGCCCCAGCATTTT
TRBD1	.	TRBV7-2	TRBJ1-2	CASSLVLTGFRGYTF	TGTGCCAGCAGCTTAGTCTTGACAGGGTTTCGAGGCTACACCTTC
.	.	TRBV4-1	TRBJ2-5	CASSQEVFQETQYF	TGCGCCAGCAGCCAAGAGGTTTTCCAAGAGACCCAGTACTTC
.	once	TRBV6-6	TRBJ1-2	CASSPDYGYTF	TGTGCCAGCAGTCCGGACTATGGCTACACCTTC
.	.	TRBV5-1	TRBJ1-1	CASSFGPSGGDTEAFF	TGCGCCAGCAGCTTTGGGCCCTCGGGAGGTGACACTGAAGCTTTCTTT
.	.	TRBV7-2	TRBJ1-6	CASSLGGPSSYNSPLHF	TGTGCCAGCAGCTTAGGAGGCCCTAGCTCCTATAATTCACCCCTCCACTTT
TRBD1	.	TRBV28	TRBJ1-5	CASRFSDRAGNQPQHF	TGTGCCAGCAGATTTTCGGACAGGGCGGGCAATCAGCCCCAGCATTTT
.	.	TRBV6-5	TRBJ2-1	CASSYNGEQFF	TGTGCCAGCAGTTACAATGGGGAGCAGTTCTTC
TRBD1	.	TRBV7-2	TRBJ1-4	CASSARQGGNEKLFF	TGTGCCAGCAGCGCCCGGCAGGGGGGGAATGAAAAACTGTTTTTT
.	.	TRBV15	TRBJ2-7	CATSKLAGTGVEQYF	TGTGCCACCAGCAAGCTAGCCGGGACGGGGGTCGAGCAGTACTTC
.	few	TRBV7-9	TRBJ1-5	CASSHSWGNQPQHF	TGTGCCAGCAGCCATTCTTGGGGGAATCAGCCCCAGCATTTT
TRBD1	few	TRBV5-4	TRBJ2-7	CASSRGQGASYEQYF	TGTGCCAGCAGCAGGGGACAGGGGGCATCCTACGAGCAGTACTTC
.	.	TRBV5-4	TRBJ2-1	CASSLDGGAGNEQFF	TGTGCCAGCAGCTTGGATGGGGGCGCGGGCAATGAGCAGTTCTTC
TRBD1	.	TRBV7-9	TRBJ1-2	CASSATQTGSYGYTF	TGTGCCAGCAGCGCTACACAGACAGGGAGCTATGGCTACACCTTC
.	.	TRBV7-6	TRBJ2-5	CASSSRHLEMETQYF	TGTGCCAGCAGCTCCCGGCATTTGGAGATGGAGACCCAGTACTTC
.	.	TRBV14	TRBJ2-7	CASSPGAYEQYF	TGTGCCAGCAGTCCGGGCGCCTACGAGCAGTACTTC
.	.	TRBV4-3	TRBJ1-3	CASSQGGENTIYF	TGCGCCAGCAGCCAAGGAGGGGAAAACACCATATATTTT
TRBD1	.	TRBV5-1	TRBJ2-7	CASSFRTGALSYEQYF	TGCGCCAGCAGCTTCAGGACAGGGGCGCTCTCCTACGAGCAGTACTTC
TRBD2	.	TRBV19	TRBJ2-1	CASSITGTSGASSYNEQFF	TGTGCCAGTAGTATAACCGGGACTAGCGGGGCCAGCTCCTACAATGAGCAGTTCTTC
.	.	TRBV3-1/TRBV3-2	TRBJ1-1	CASSQSDGSDDLNTEAFF	TGTGCCAGCAGCCAATCGGACGGCAGCGACGACCTGAACACTGAAGCTTTCTTT
.	.	TRBV5-5	TRBJ1-5	CASSSTGGNQPQHF	TGTGCCAGCAGCTCCACCGGAGGCAATCAGCCCCAGCATTTT
TRBD2	.	TRBV7-2	TRBJ2-1	CASSPGSSGPNEQFF	TGTGCCAGCAGCCCGGGGTCTAGCGGGCCGAATGAGCAGTTCTTC
.	.	TRBV7-6	TRBJ2-3	CASQITDTQYF	TGTGCCAGCCAAATCACAGATACGCAGTATTTT
.	.	TRBV10-1	TRBJ1-6	CASRRGFNSPLHF	TGCGCCAGCAGACGGGGGTTTAATTCACCCCTCCACTTT
.	once	TRBV5-6	TRBJ1-1	CASSSQGTWGEAFF	TGTGCCAGCAGCTCTCAGGGAACCTGGGGTGAAGCTTTCTTT
.	.	TRBV7-9	TRBJ2-3	CASSPTRTSTDTQYF	TGTGCCAGCAGCCCGACCAGGACTAGCACAGATACGCAGTATTTT
TRBD1	.	TRBV6-5	TRBJ2-7	CASSYLPGQEYEQYF	TGTGCCAGCAGTTACCTACCGGGACAGGAGTACGAGCAGTACTTC
.	.	TRBV10-2	TRBJ2-1	CASSELSNGPYNEQFF	TGCGCCAGCAGTGAGTTGTCCAATGGTCCCTACAATGAGCAGTTCTTC
TRBD1	.	TRBV18	TRBJ1-1	CASSRWDRRRVVTAEAFF	TGTGCCAGCTCAAGATGGGACAGGCGCAGGGTTGTGACTGCTGAAGCTTTCTTT
.	.	TRBV5-1	TRBJ2-2	CASSLEDTGELFF	TGCGCCAGCAGCTTGGAAGACACCGGGGAGCTGTTTTTT
.	.	TRBV19	TRBJ1-5	CASSDTIVSNQPQHF	TGTGCCAGTAGCGACACGATAGTTAGCAATCAGCCCCAGCATTTT
TRBD2	.	TRBV6-2/TRBV6-3	TRBJ2-6	CASSPLAGGPGGGANVLTF	TGTGCCAGCAGTCCACTAGCGGGAGGGCCAGGAGGTGGGGCCAACGTCCTGACTTTC
TRBD2	.	TRBV12-5	TRBJ2-5	CASKREERETQYF	TGTGCTAGTAAGCGGGAGGAACGGGAGACCCAGTACTTC
TRBD2	.	TRBV4-1	TRBJ2-1	CASSPSGKGEQFF	TGCGCCAGCAGCCCTAGCGGGAAAGGTGAGCAGTTCTTC
.	.	TRBV4-1	TRBJ2-3	CASSQGRSPTDTQYF	TGCGCCAGCAGCCAAGGCAGGTCCCCCACAGATACGCAGTATTTT